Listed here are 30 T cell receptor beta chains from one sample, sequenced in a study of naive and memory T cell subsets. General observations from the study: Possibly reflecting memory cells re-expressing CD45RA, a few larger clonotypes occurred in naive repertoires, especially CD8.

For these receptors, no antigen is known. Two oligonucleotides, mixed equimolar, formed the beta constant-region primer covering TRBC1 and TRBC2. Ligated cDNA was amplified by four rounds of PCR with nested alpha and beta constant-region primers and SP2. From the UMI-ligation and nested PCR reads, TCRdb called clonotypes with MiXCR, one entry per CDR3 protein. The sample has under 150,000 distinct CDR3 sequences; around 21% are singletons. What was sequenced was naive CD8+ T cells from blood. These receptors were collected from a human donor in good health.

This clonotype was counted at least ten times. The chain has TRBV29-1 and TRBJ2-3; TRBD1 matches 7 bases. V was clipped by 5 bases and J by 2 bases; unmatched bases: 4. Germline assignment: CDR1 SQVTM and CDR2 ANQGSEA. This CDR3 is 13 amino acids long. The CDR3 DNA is TGCAGCGTTCCGGGACAGATCACAGATACGCAGTATTTT. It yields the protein CSVPGQITDTQYF.

The CDR3 sequence is CASSVEADRETQYF. The CDR3 nucleotides read TGTGCCAGCAGCGTAGAGGCAGACAGAGAGACCCAGTACTTC. V gene TRBV9 combines with J gene TRBJ2-5, with D perhaps matching TRBD1 (5 bases). The CDR3 sequence is 14 residues long. V was trimmed by 0 bases and J by 4 bases, leaving 10 bases between them. The germline V gene has CDR1 SGDLS and CDR2 YYNGEE.

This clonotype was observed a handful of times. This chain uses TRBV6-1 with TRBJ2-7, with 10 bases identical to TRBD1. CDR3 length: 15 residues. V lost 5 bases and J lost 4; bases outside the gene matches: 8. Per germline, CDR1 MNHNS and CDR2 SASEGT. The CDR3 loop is CASSHTGTGDYEQYF. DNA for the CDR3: TGTGCCAGCAGTCATACCGGGACAGGGGATTACGAGCAGTACTTC.

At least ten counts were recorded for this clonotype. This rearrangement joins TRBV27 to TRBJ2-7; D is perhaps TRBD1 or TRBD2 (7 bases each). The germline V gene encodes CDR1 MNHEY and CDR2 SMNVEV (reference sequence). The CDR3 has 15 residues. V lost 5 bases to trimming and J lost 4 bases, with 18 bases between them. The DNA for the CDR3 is TGTGCCAGCAGTCAACAGGGAGGGGGCGAGTACGAGCAGTACTTC. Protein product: CASSQQGGGEYEQYF.

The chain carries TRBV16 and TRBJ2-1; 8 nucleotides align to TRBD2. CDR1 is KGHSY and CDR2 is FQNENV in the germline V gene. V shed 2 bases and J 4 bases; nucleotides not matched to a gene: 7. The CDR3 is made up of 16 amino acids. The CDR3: CASSQNVGGGYNEQFF. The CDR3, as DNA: TGTGCCAGCAGCCAAAACGTCGGGGGGGGTTACAATGAGCAGTTCTTC.

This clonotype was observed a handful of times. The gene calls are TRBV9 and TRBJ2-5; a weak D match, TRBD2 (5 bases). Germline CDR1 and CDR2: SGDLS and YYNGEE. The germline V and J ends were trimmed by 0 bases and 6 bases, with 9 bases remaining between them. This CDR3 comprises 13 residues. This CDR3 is CASSVGLAQTQYF. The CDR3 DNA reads TGTGCCAGCAGCGTAGGGCTAGCTCAGACCCAGTACTTC.

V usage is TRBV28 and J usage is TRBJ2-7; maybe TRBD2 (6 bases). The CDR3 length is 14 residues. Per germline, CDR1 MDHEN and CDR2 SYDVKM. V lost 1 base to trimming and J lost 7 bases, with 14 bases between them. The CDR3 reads CASSLSGGANEQYF. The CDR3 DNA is TGTGCCAGCAGTTTATCGGGCGGGGCGAATGAGCAGTACTTC.

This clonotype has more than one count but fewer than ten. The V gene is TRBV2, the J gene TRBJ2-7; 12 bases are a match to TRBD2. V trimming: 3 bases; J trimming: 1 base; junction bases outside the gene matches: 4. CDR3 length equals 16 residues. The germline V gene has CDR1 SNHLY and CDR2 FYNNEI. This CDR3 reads CASSDPTSGRSYEQYF. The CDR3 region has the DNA TGTGCCAGCAGTGACCCTACTAGCGGGAGGTCCTACGAGCAGTACTTC.

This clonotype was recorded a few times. CDR3 residues: CASSSHGQGNYGYTF. The CDR3 coding sequence is TGTGCCAGCAGTTCACATGGACAGGGAAACTATGGCTACACCTTC. The chain combines TRBV12-3 or TRBV12-4 with TRBJ1-2; 8 nucleotides align to TRBD1. The CDR3 has 15 amino acids. The V and J ends lost 4 bases and 2 bases, in that order; junction bases with no gene match: 6.

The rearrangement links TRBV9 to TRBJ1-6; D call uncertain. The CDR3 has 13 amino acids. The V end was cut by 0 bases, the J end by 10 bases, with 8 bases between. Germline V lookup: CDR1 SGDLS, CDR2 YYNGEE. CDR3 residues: CASSVGLGSPLHF. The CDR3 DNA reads TGTGCCAGCAGCGTAGGTCTTGGCTCACCCCTCCACTTT. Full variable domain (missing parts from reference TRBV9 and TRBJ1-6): DSGVTQTPKHLITATGQRVTLRCSPRSGDLSVYWYQQSLDQGLQFLIQYYNGEERAKGNILERFSAQQFPDLHSELNLSSLELGDSALYFCASSVGLGSPLHFGNGTRLTVT.

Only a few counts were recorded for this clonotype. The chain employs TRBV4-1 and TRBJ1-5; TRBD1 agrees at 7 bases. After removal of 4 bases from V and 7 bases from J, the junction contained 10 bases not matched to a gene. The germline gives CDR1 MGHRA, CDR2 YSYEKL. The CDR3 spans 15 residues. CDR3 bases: TGCGCCAGCAGCCCCCAGGGGGTCCAACGACAGCCCCAGCATTTT. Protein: CASSPQGVQRQPQHF.

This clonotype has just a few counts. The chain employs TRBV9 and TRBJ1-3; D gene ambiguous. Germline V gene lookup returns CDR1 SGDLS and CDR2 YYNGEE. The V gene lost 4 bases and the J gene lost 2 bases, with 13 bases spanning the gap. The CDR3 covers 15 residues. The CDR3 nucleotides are TGTGCCAGCAGCTTCTCTGGAAGGGCTGGAAACACCATATATTTT. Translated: CASSFSGRAGNTIYF.

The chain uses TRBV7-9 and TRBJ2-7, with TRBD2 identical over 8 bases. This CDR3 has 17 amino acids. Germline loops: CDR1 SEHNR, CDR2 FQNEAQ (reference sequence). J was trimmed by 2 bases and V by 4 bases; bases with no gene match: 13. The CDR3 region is CASSSGRADGKTYEQYF. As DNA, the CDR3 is TGTGCCAGCAGCTCCGGGAGGGCCGATGGTAAGACCTACGAGCAGTACTTC.

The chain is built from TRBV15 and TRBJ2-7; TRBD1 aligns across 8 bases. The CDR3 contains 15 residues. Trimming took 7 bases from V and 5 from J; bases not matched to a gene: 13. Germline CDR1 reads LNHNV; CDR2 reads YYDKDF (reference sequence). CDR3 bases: TGTGCCACCAACGATCCCCGGACAGGGTTTGACGAGCAGTACTTC. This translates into CATNDPRTGFDEQYF.

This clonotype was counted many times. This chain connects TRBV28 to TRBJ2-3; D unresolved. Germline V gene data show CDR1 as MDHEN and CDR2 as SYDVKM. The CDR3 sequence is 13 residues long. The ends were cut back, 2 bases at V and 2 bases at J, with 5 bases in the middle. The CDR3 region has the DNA TGTGCCAGCAGTTTAAGCCACACAGATACGCAGTATTTT. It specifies CASSLSHTDTQYF. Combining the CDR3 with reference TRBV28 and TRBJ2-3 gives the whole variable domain DVKVTQSSRYLVKRTGEKVFLECVQDMDHENMFWYRQDPGLGLRLIYFSYDVKMKEKGDIPEGYSVSREKKERFSLILESASTNQTSMYLCASSLSHTDTQYFGPGTRLTVL.

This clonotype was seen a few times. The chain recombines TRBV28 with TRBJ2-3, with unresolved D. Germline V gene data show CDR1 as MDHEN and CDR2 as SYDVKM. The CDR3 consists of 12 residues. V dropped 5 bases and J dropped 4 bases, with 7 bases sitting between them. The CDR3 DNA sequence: TGTGCCAGCAGTCCCCTTCCAGATACGCAGTATTTT. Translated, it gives CASSPLPDTQYF.

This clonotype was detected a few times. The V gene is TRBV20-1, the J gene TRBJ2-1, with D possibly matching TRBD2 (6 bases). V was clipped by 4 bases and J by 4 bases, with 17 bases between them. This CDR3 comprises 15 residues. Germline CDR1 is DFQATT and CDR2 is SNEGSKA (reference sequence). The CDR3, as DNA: TGCAGTGCTAATGGGGACTCACCAGAGTACAATGAGCAGTTCTTC. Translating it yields CSANGDSPEYNEQFF.

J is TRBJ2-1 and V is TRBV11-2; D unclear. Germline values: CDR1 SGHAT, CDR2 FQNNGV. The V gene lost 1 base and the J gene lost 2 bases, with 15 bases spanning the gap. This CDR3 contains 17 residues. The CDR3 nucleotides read TGTGCCAGCAGCTTAGGACGAGGCGCAGTTCCCTACAATGAGCAGTTCTTC. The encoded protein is CASSLGRGAVPYNEQFF.

The CDR3 DNA reads as TGTGCCAGCACGCCGGGACAGGGAAACTATGGCTACACCTTC. This translates into CASTPGQGNYGYTF. The rearrangement links TRBV27 to TRBJ1-2; TRBD1 matches 9 bases. V gave up 7 bases and J gave up 2 bases; unmatched junction bases: 5. Germline CDR1 reads MNHEY; CDR2 reads SMNVEV (reference sequence). This CDR3 region has 14 residues.

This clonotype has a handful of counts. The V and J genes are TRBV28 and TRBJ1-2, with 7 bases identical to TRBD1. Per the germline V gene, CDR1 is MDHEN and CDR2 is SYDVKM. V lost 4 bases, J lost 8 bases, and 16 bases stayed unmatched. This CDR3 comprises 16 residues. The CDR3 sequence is CASSSGDRVWPIGYTF. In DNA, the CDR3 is TGTGCCAGCAGTTCCGGAGACAGGGTATGGCCTATCGGCTACACCTTC.

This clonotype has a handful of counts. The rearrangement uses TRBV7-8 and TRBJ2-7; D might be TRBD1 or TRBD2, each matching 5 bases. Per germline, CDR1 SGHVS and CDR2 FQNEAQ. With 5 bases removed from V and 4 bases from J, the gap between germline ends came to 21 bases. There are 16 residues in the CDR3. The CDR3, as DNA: TGTGCCAGCAGCAACCGCAAGGGACCAGGTCGGTACGAGCAGTACTTC. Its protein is CASSNRKGPGRYEQYF.

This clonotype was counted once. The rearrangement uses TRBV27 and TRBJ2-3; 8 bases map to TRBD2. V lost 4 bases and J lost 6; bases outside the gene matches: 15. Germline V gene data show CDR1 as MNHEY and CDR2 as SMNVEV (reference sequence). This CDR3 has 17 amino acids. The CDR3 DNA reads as TGTGCCAGCAGTTCCCGGTTGGCGGGAGGATTTTCGGATACGCAGTATTTT. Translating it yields CASSSRLAGGFSDTQYF.

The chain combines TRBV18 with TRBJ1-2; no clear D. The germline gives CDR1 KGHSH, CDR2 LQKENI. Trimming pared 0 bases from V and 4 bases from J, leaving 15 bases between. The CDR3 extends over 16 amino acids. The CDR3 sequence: CASSPPYNFPRYGYTF. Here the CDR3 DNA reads TGTGCCAGCTCACCACCTTACAACTTCCCCCGCTATGGCTACACCTTC.

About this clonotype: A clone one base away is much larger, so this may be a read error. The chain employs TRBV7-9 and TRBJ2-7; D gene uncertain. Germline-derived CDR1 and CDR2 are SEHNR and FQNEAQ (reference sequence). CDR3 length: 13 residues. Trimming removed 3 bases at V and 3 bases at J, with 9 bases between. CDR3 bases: TGTGCCAGCAGCTTGAGTGGCTACTACGAGCAGTACTTC. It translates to CASSLSGYYEQYF.

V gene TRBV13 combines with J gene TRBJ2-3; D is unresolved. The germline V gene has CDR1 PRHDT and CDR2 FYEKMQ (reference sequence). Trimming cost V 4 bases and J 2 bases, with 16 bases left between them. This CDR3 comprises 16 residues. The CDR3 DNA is TGTGCCAGCAGCTCGCAGTCGGGCCAAACCACAGATACGCAGTATTTT. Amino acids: CASSSQSGQTTDTQYF.

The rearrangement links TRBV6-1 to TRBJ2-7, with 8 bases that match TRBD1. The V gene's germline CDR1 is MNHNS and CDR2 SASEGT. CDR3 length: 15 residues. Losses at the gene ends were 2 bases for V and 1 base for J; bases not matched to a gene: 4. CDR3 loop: CASSENRGWSYEQYF. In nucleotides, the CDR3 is TGTGCCAGCAGTGAAAACAGGGGGTGGTCCTACGAGCAGTACTTC.

The CDR3: CSVETVYNEQFF. The CDR3 nucleotides read TGCAGCGTTGAGACAGTCTACAATGAGCAGTTCTTC. The V and J genes are TRBV29-1 and TRBJ2-1, with D perhaps TRBD1 (5 bases). CDR1 SQVTM and CDR2 ANQGSEA come from the germline V gene. The V and J ends lost 3 bases and 3 bases respectively, with 6 bases between them. CDR3 length: 12 residues.

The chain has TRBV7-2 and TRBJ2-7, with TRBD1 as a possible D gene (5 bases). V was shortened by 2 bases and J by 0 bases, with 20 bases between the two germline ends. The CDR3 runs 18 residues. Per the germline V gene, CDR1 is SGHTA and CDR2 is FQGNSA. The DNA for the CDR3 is TGTGCCAGCAGCTTATACTTCGACCAGGGTTGGAGCTCCTACGAGCAGTACTTC. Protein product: CASSLYFDQGWSSYEQYF.

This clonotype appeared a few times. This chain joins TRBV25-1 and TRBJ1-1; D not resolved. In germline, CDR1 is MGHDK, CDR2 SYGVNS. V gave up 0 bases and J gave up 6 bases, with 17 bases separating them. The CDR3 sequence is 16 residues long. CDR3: CASSEYFQTGLAEAFF. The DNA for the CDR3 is TGTGCCAGCAGTGAATATTTTCAGACCGGATTAGCTGAAGCTTTCTTT.

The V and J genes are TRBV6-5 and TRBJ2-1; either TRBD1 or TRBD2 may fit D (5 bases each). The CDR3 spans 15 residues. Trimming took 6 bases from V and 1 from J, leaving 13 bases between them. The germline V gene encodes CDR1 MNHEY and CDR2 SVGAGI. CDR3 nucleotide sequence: TGTGCCAGCAGGTCCCGAGGGGAGTCCTACAATGAGCAGTTCTTC. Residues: CASRSRGESYNEQFF.